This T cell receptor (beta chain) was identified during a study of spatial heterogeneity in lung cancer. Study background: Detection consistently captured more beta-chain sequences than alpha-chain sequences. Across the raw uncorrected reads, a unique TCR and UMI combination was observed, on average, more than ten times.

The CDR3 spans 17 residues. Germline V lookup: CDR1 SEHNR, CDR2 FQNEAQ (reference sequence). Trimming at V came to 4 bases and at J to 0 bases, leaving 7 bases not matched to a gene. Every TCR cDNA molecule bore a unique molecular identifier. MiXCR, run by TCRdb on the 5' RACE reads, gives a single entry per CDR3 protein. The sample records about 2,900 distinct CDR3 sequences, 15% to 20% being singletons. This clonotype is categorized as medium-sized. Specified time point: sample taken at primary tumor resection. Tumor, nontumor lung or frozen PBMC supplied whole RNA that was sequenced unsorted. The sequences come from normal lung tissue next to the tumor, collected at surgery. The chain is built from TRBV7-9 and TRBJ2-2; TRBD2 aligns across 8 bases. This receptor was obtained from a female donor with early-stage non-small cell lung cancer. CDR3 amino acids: CASSSPSGGANTGELFF. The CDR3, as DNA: TGTGCCAGCAGCTCTCCTTCGGGAGGGGCGAACACCGGGGAGCTGTTTTTT.